Shown below are 32 T cell receptor beta chains from a single sample sequenced in a study of blood T cell repertoires in COVID-19. Clones were sequenced by immunoSEQ multiplex PCR, and TCRdb holds only the in-frame ones, with some missing. The sample yields about 220,000 clones, over 75% seen once. The sequencing sample was made of peripheral blood. These receptors were collected from a middle-aged man with active or convalescent COVID-19.

The rearrangement links TRBV6-5 to TRBJ2-7, with 8 bases matching TRBD1. CDR1 and CDR2 (germline): MNHEY, SVGAGI. With 4 bases clipped from V and 4 bases from J, the junction kept 9 bases outside the gene matches. The CDR3 loop spans 15 amino acids. The CDR3 here is CASSWTGTGAYEQYF. The CDR3 DNA sequence: TGTGCCAGCAGTTGGACCGGGACAGGAGCTTACGAGCAGTACTTC.

The V gene is TRBV6-5, the J gene TRBJ2-7; TRBD1 aligns across 7 bases. V shed 6 bases, J shed 2 bases, and the junction held 7 bases outside the gene matches. The CDR3 is made up of 14 amino acids. The germline V gene encodes CDR1 MNHEY and CDR2 SVGAGI. The DNA for the CDR3 is TGTGCCAGCAGGCTCGGGACAGTAGCCTACGAGCAGTACTTC. Encoded protein: CASRLGTVAYEQYF.

The J gene is TRBJ2-2, the V gene TRBV21-1; no check of the table's D call, TRBD2, against the DNA was made. TRBV21-1 counts as a pseudogene. The CDR3 loop spans 16 amino acids. The CDR3 bases are TGTGCCAGCAGCAAAGAGGAGGGAGGGAGGACCGGGGAGCTGTTTTTT. Amino acid sequence: CASSKEEGGRTGELFF.

This chain connects TRBV2 to TRBJ2-5; 9 bases match TRBD2. V shed 5 bases, J shed 3 bases, and the junction held 7 bases outside the gene matches. The CDR3 has 15 amino acids. Per germline, CDR1 SNHLY and CDR2 FYNNEI. For the CDR3, the DNA is TGTGCCAGCAGTTCTTTCTTAGCGGGGGAAGAGACCCAGTACTTC. This translates into CASSSFLAGEETQYF.

The CDR3 is CASTPPPGLAGLLSYEQYF. CDR3 sequence (DNA): TGTGCCAGCACCCCCCCACCGGGACTAGCGGGCCTACTTTCCTACGAGCAGTACTTC. This sequence joins TRBV6-2 or TRBV6-3 and TRBJ2-7; 12 bases are shared with TRBD2. This CDR3 is built from 19 residues. The germline gives CDR1 MNHEY, CDR2 SVGEGT. V dropped 7 bases and J dropped 1; count of bases not matched to a gene: 17.

This clone was recorded only once. This chain uses TRBV2 with TRBJ2-2; D possibly corresponds to TRBD1 (5 bases). The length of the CDR3 is 16 residues. Germline CDR1 and CDR2: SNHLY and FYNNEI. V gave up 1 base and J gave up 6 bases, with 15 bases separating them. The CDR3 region has the DNA TGTGCCAGCAGTGAAGGAGTAGCAGGGTATCCCGGGGAGCTGTTTTTT. Its translation: CASSEGVAGYPGELFF.

This clone was seen a single time. This chain joins TRBV28 and TRBJ2-7; D unclear. This CDR3 spans 12 amino acids. Germline assignment: CDR1 MDHEN and CDR2 SYDVKM. V lost 5 bases to trimming and J lost 4 bases, with 9 bases between them. Here the CDR3 reads CASSPLRYEQYF. The CDR3 region has the DNA TGTGCCAGCAGTCCCCTTCGGTACGAGCAGTACTTC.

This CDR3 is CASSLMVGASTNEKLFF. In nucleotides, the CDR3 is TGTGCCAGCAGTTTAATGGTTGGGGCATCGACTAATGAAAAACTGTTTTTT. The gene calls are TRBV28 and TRBJ1-4; D is perhaps TRBD1 (5 bases). Germline CDR1 reads MDHEN; CDR2 reads SYDVKM. This CDR3 has 17 amino acids. V dropped 2 bases and J dropped 2 bases, with 15 bases sitting between them.

The V call is TRBV5-6, the J call TRBJ1-1, with 8 positions matching TRBD1. This CDR3 has 15 amino acids. J was trimmed by 5 bases and V by 4 bases; bases with no gene match: 10. Germline-derived CDR1 and CDR2 are SGHDT and YYEEEE. Here the CDR3 reads CASSHRRGRRTEAFF. The CDR3 DNA is TGTGCCAGCAGCCACCGCAGGGGGCGAAGGACTGAAGCTTTCTTT.

V gene TRBV19 combines with J gene TRBJ1-2, with a possible D match to TRBD1 (5 bases). Per germline, CDR1 LNHDA and CDR2 SQIVND (reference sequence). This CDR3 comprises 14 residues. Trimming took 9 bases from V and 10 from J, leaving 24 bases between them. CDR3: CASRREGLASLYTF. The CDR3 bases are TGTGCCAGCAGAAGGGAGGGGTTGGCCTCACTCTACACCTTC.

J is TRBJ2-3 and V is TRBV28, with TRBD1 identical over 7 bases. Unmatched junction bases numbered 11, after V lost 2 bases and J lost 9 bases. The CDR3 runs 15 residues. CDR1 and CDR2 from the germline V gene are MDHEN and SYDVKM. The CDR3 spells CASSLRQGISGTQYF. CDR3 in DNA: TGTGCCAGCAGTTTAAGACAGGGTATATCAGGCACGCAGTATTTT.

This clone came up once. The chain has TRBV28 and TRBJ1-2; D is unresolved. CDR1 and CDR2 (germline): MDHEN, SYDVKM. This CDR3 comprises 13 residues. Trimming removed 2 bases at V and 2 bases at J, with 6 bases between. CDR3 amino acids: CASSLERNYGYTF. The CDR3 DNA reads as TGTGCCAGCAGTTTAGAGAGGAACTATGGCTACACCTTC.

The V call is TRBV28, the J call TRBJ1-1; no reliable D call. Trimming removed 7 bases from V and 5 bases from J, with 14 bases in between. CDR3 size: 13 residues. The germline gives CDR1 MDHEN, CDR2 SYDVKM. CDR3 protein: CASTGPGGTEAFF. The CDR3 DNA reads TGTGCCAGCACCGGTCCGGGAGGGACTGAAGCTTTCTTT. The complete variable domain, with remaining parts taken from reference TRBV28 and TRBJ1-1, reads DVKVTQSSRYLVKRTGEKVFLECVQDMDHENMFWYRQDPGLGLRLIYFSYDVKMKEKGDIPEGYSVSREKKERFSLILESASTNQTSMYLCASTGPGGTEAFFGQGTRLTVV.

The chain couples TRBV30 to TRBJ1-1; D is ambiguous. CDR1 is GTSNPN, CDR2 SVGIG, per germline (reference sequence). CDR3 length: 17 residues. The germline V and J ends were trimmed by 1 base and 0 bases, with 18 bases remaining between them. The CDR3 nucleotides are TGTGCCTGGAGTGGGGTTATCGGTAGCGACATGAACACTGAAGCTTTCTTT. Protein: CAWSGVIGSDMNTEAFF.

CDR3 nucleotide sequence: TGTGCCTGGAGTGTAGGGGGGGTAGGAGCTGAAGCTTTCTTT. This gives the protein CAWSVGGVGAEAFF. The chain joins TRBV30 to TRBJ1-1, with a weak D call TRBD1 (6 bases). This CDR3 is built from 14 residues. Germline V CDR1 and CDR2: GTSNPN, SVGIG (reference sequence). Trimming stripped 0 bases from V and 6 bases from J, with 14 bases between. The entire variable domain, with the rest obtained from reference TRBV30 and TRBJ1-1, is as follows: SQTIHQWPATLVQPVGSPLSLECTVEGTSNPNLYWYRQAAGRGLQLLFYSVGIGQISSEVPQNLSASRPQDRQFILSSKKLLLSDSGFYLCAWSVGGVGAEAFFGQGTRLTVV.

This chain connects TRBV7-8 to TRBJ1-1; D is ambiguous. Trimming left V 1 base short and J 1 base short, with 10 bases between. The CDR3 runs to 15 residues. Germline assignment: CDR1 SGHVS and CDR2 FQNEAQ. The CDR3 sequence is CASSLDGGANTEAFF. CDR3 coding DNA: TGTGCCAGCAGCTTAGACGGCGGAGCGAACACTGAAGCTTTCTTT.

The chain links TRBV19 to TRBJ1-5; a possible D gene is TRBD1 (5 bases). Deletions cut 8 bases from V and 6 bases from J, with 26 bases between. Germline V gene sequence: CDR1 LNHDA, CDR2 SQIVND (reference sequence). This CDR3 has 17 amino acids. As DNA, the CDR3 is TGTGCCAGTCGACCCCTGAAGTCGGTTGGAAGGGGTCAGCCCCAGCATTTT. It specifies CASRPLKSVGRGQPQHF. Looking up the rest from reference TRBV19 and TRBJ1-5 gives the full variable domain: DGGITQSPKYLFRKEGQNVTLSCEQNLNHDAMYWYRQDPGQGLRLIYYSQIVNDFQKGDIAEGYSVSREKKESFPLTVTSAQKNPTAFYLCASRPLKSVGRGQPQHFGDGTRLSIL.

The V and J genes are TRBV5-4 and TRBJ2-5, with 9 bases fitting TRBD1. Losses at the gene ends were 1 base for V and 4 bases for J; bases not matched to a gene: 5. This CDR3 has 15 amino acids. The germline CDR1 and CDR2 sequences are SGHNT and YYREEE (reference sequence). The CDR3 protein is CASSLSTGGPETQYF. Here the CDR3 DNA reads TGTGCCAGCAGCTTGTCCACAGGGGGCCCAGAGACCCAGTACTTC.

In DNA, the CDR3 is TGTGCCTGGAGAGTACAGGGAGGGGGGTTGAGCAATCAGCCCCAGCATTTT. The encoded protein is CAWRVQGGGLSNQPQHF. The gene calls are TRBV30 and TRBJ1-5; a weak D match, TRBD1 (6 bases). Trimming shortened V by 3 bases and J by 1 base, and 19 bases separated the two germline ends. The germline V gene has CDR1 GTSNPN and CDR2 SVGIG (reference sequence). This CDR3 has 17 amino acids.

This rearrangement joins TRBV12-3 or TRBV12-4 to TRBJ1-5; 8 bases match TRBD1. Losses at the gene ends were 6 bases for V and 7 bases for J; bases not matched to a gene: 5. This CDR3 is 13 amino acids long. The CDR3 DNA reads as TGTGCCAGCAGCGACAGGGGTGAACAGCCCCAGCATTTT. It encodes CASSDRGEQPQHF.

This clone was seen repeatedly, ten times or more. The chain joins TRBV30 to TRBJ1-4; no firm D call. There are 13 residues in the CDR3. V lost 5 bases, J lost 3 bases, and 10 bases lay in between. Per germline, CDR1 GTSNPN and CDR2 SVGIG (reference sequence). The chain's CDR3 is CAWAFESNEKLFF. The CDR3 DNA reads as TGTGCCTGGGCGTTCGAGTCTAATGAAAAACTGTTTTTT.

In this sample, this clone turned up a few times. This chain links TRBV19 with TRBJ1-1; maybe TRBD1 (5 bases). The germline V gene encodes CDR1 LNHDA and CDR2 SQIVND (reference sequence). This CDR3 contains 15 residues. The V gene lost 5 bases and the J gene lost 4 bases, with 17 bases spanning the gap. This chain's CDR3 is CASSRYLGGSTEAFF. In DNA, the CDR3 is TGTGCCAGTAGTCGCTACCTCGGGGGGAGCACTGAAGCTTTCTTT.

The J gene is TRBJ2-2, the V gene TRBV5-1; TRBD2 might be the D (6 bases). Germline CDR1 SGHRS, CDR2 YFSETQ. This CDR3 contains 16 residues. V was cut by 0 bases and J by 11 bases, with 20 bases left in between. In DNA form, the CDR3 reads TGCGCCAGCAGCTTGGGACTAGACGGAGCTATGGCAGAGCTGTTTTTT. Translating gives CASSLGLDGAMAELFF. Based on the CDR3 plus reference TRBV5-1 and TRBJ2-2, the full variable domain is KAGVTQTPRYLIKTRGQQVTLSCSPISGHRSVSWYQQTPGQGLQFLFEYFSETQRNKGNFPGRFSGRQFSNSRSEMNVSTLELGDSALYLCASSLGLDGAMAELFFGEGSRLTVL.

V usage is TRBV3-1 (or the pseudogene TRBV3-2) and J usage is TRBJ2-7; 8 bases are a match to TRBD2. The CDR3 totals 15 residues. In germline, CDR1 is LGHDT, CDR2 YNNKEL (reference sequence). V trimming: 1 base; J trimming: 0 bases; junction bases outside the gene matches: 2. The CDR3 bases are TGTGCCAGCAGCCAAGCAAGCGGGAGCTCCTACGAGCAGTACTTC. Translated: CASSQASGSSYEQYF.

This clone has ten or more counts. The identical CDR3 is also encoded by other nucleotide sequences in the sample. V usage is TRBV24-1 and J usage is TRBJ1-2; D unclear. The CDR3 is made up of 14 amino acids. From germline, CDR1 is KGHDR and CDR2 SFDVKD. V shed 2 bases and J shed 8 bases, with 14 bases lying between them. The DNA for the CDR3 is TGTGCCACCAGTGATTCGCGGGGTTGGCAAGGCTACACCTTC. This codes for CATSDSRGWQGYTF.

V gene TRBV9 combines with J gene TRBJ2-5, with no clear D. This CDR3 spans 14 amino acids. Looked up from germline, CDR1 is SGDLS and CDR2 is YYNGEE. Trimming left V 2 bases short and J 5 bases short, with 13 bases between. The CDR3 DNA is TGTGCCAGCAGCGTCGACACCCACCTCGAGACCCAGTACTTC. This sequence encodes CASSVDTHLETQYF.

The rearrangement joins TRBV25-1 to TRBJ1-2; D gene ambiguous. Germline V gene sequence: CDR1 MGHDK, CDR2 SYGVNS. This CDR3 region has 13 residues. With 3 bases removed from V and 7 bases from J, the gap between germline ends came to 12 bases. The DNA of the CDR3 is TGTGCCAGCAGTGATCGTAACAGCCCTGGCTACACCTTC. Protein product: CASSDRNSPGYTF.

The chain has TRBV2 and TRBJ1-5, with 10 bases aligning to TRBD1. V trimming: 4 bases; J trimming: 6 bases; junction bases outside the gene matches: 9. Germline CDR1 and CDR2: SNHLY and FYNNEI. The CDR3 totals 16 residues. CDR3 sequence: CASSAYGTGVGQPQHF. CDR3 nucleotide sequence: TGTGCCAGCAGTGCCTACGGGACAGGGGTAGGTCAGCCCCAGCATTTT.

A remark on this clone: The junction does not match germline at one end; this may be a read error. This chain uses TRBV7-9 with TRBJ2-5; 7 bases map to TRBD1. Germline V gene lookup returns CDR1 SEHNR and CDR2 FQNEAQ (reference sequence). The CDR3 is 16 residues long. The CDR3 spells CASSSRGGLIGMRQHF. In DNA form, the CDR3 reads TGTGCCAGCAGCTCGAGAGGGGGCTTGATTGGTATGCGCCAGCACTTC.

The rearrangement links TRBV4-1 to TRBJ1-5, with 9 nucleotides matching TRBD1. This CDR3 is built from 16 residues. CDR1 MGHRA and CDR2 YSYEKL come from the germline V gene. J was trimmed by 1 base and V by 3 bases; bases with no gene match: 4. CDR3 nucleotides: TGCGCCAGCAGCCACCTACAGGGGGCCAGCAATCAGCCCCAGCATTTT. The encoded protein is CASSHLQGASNQPQHF.

The J gene is TRBJ1-1, the V gene TRBV28; D is uncertain. Between the trimmed V and J ends, which lost 3 bases and 5 bases, there was a span of 22 bases. CDR1 MDHEN and CDR2 SYDVKM come from the germline V gene. The CDR3 contains 17 residues. CDR3 DNA sequence: TGTGCCAGCAGTTTGGAGGGTTGGCCGTCTTGGCGTACTGAAGCTTTCTTT. As protein: CASSLEGWPSWRTEAFF.

The V call is TRBV5-4, the J call TRBJ1-2, with D perhaps matching TRBD1 (5 bases). The CDR3 runs to 12 residues. Germline CDR1 SGHNT, CDR2 YYREEE (reference sequence). Trimming removed 4 bases from V and 4 bases from J, with 8 bases in between. As DNA, the CDR3 is TGTGCCAGCAGCGGGGCTCTCTATGGCTACACCTTC. Translation: CASSGALYGYTF.